These T cell receptor beta chains were read from a single sample in a study of T cells in Graves' hyperthyroidism and ophthalmopathy. TCRdb recomputed calls from the multiplex PCR reads with MiXCR, one row per CDR3 protein. The sample shows 490,000 or so distinct CDR3 sequences, just under 20% of them seen only once. Sequences were obtained from blood. These TCRs come from a man between 40 and 49 years old with Graves' ophthalmopathy. The CDR3 runs from the conserved cysteine through the conserved F or W. A D gene is named only where the DNA matches it firmly.

d_call,j_call,v_call,cdr3_aa
TRBD1,TRBJ2-1,TRBV18,CASARDRGNEQFF
TRBD2,TRBJ2-3,TRBV9,CASSTSGGRVDTQYF
.,TRBJ2-7,TRBV30,CAWRATDSYEQYF
.,TRBJ1-4,TRBV28,CASSLGTLTNEKLFF
.,TRBJ2-3,TRBV6-5,CASSHPGTDTQYF
TRBD2,TRBJ2-5,TRBV2,CASSKRGPQETQYF
.,TRBJ1-1,TRBV20-1,CSARDEGAPPSRNTEAFF
.,TRBJ2-1,TRBV6-1,CASGQYKDEQFF
.,TRBJ2-3,TRBV19,CASGSSLVDTQYF
TRBD2,TRBJ2-1,TRBV7-2,CASSHNPGLAGSYNEQFF
TRBD1,TRBJ2-5,TRBV24-1,CATSDSTGTRETQYF
.,TRBJ2-3,TRBV3-1,CASSQQLTTTDTQYF
TRBD2,TRBJ2-1,TRBV7-3,CASSSGTISKQFF
.,TRBJ1-2,TRBV4-3,CASSQDAQGGYGYTF
TRBD1,TRBJ2-7,TRBV10-2,CASSESWTGAREQYF
.,TRBJ2-1,TRBV30,CAYVRPGSGEQFF
.,TRBJ1-4,TRBV4-3,CASSQGGRGANEKLFF
.,TRBJ1-5,TRBV20-1,CSASADNSNQPQHF
.,TRBJ1-3,TRBV5-8,CASSQRRGTAGNTIYF
.,TRBJ2-7,TRBV10-3,CAISESIFGSTRGYEQYF
.,TRBJ2-7,TRBV11-2,CASSPTDYEQYF
.,TRBJ2-1,TRBV11-2,CASSSILDKGFNEQFF
TRBD1,TRBJ2-1,TRBV7-9,CASSPGQTGGQFF
TRBD2,TRBJ2-6,TRBV6-1,CASSEAPGGLPGANVLTF
TRBD1,TRBJ2-7,TRBV7-9,CASSFGTASLSEQYF
.,TRBJ2-1,TRBV9,CASSLPGLGTGYNEQFF
.,TRBJ1-2,TRBV6-1,CASTVGYGYTF
.,TRBJ1-1,TRBV28,CASITGSLNTEAFF
.,TRBJ2-3,TRBV19,CASSKRGTAGTTDTQYF
TRBD1,TRBJ2-3,TRBV20-1,CSAMRTGGYTDTQYF
.,TRBJ1-3,TRBV12-3/TRBV12-4,CASSIGGGNTIYF
TRBD2,TRBJ2-2,TRBV6-1,CASNTLATNTGELFF
TRBD2,TRBJ2-1,TRBV7-9,CASSSSSTSGRSYNEQFF
TRBD2,TRBJ2-1,TRBV7-9,CASSGPLAGGYNEQFF
.,TRBJ1-6,TRBV11-2,CASSLGWSPLHF
TRBD1,TRBJ2-2,TRBV28,CASTPYGQANTGELFF
.,TRBJ1-5,TRBV19,CASSIRRSNQPQHF
TRBD1,TRBJ2-1,TRBV5-1,CASSLPPGQVAPNEQFF
TRBD2,TRBJ2-5,TRBV7-3,CASSLTGSGGETQYF
TRBD1,TRBJ2-3,TRBV7-2,CASSSGQGEDTQYF
TRBD2,TRBJ2-3,TRBV7-3,CASSLGTSGSRDTQYF
TRBD2,TRBJ2-1,TRBV4-1,CASSRAGLADNEQFF